The rows below give T cell receptor beta chains drawn from one sample of a study of shared clonotypes between healthy human individuals. Measured with immunoSEQ multiplex PCR; TCRdb has only the in-frame clones, and not every one. This table holds some 2.3 million clones, roughly 93% found once. Sequencing used naive CD4+ T cells from PBMCs. The receptor set was obtained from a man between 18 and 35 years old in good health. Some clones in this sample may be carry-over from other donors' samples. CDR3s include the opening cysteine and the closing phenylalanine or tryptophan. A D gene is named only where the DNA matches it firmly. Clone size is stated in some rows and not others, as once, few, many or a class when expanded.

V gene	clone size	J gene	D gene	CDR3 DNA	CDR3 protein
TRBV7-3	.	TRBJ2-7	.	TGTGCCAGCAGCTTAGACCACAACGGGGAGCAGTACTTC	CASSLDHNGEQYF
TRBV28	.	TRBJ1-1	.	TGTGCCAGCAGTTTCCACCGGGCCCGGTGGGCCACTGAAGCTTTCTTT	CASSFHRARWATEAFF
TRBV30	.	TRBJ2-6	.	TGTGCCCGGACCTTGGGACCAGGGTCTTTTCCCTCTGGGGCCAACGTCCTGACTTTC	CARTLGPGSFPSGANVLTF
TRBV5-4	.	TRBJ1-2	TRBD1	TGTGCCAGCAGCCTTCTTGTGGGACAGGGGGCCGTTGGCTACACCTTC	CASSLLVGQGAVGYTF
TRBV7-2	.	TRBJ2-7	.	TGTGCCAGCAGCTTAGCGGAATTAGAGCAGTACTTC	CASSLAELEQYF
TRBV23-1	once	TRBJ2-3	TRBD2	TGCGCCAGCAGCCGGCGCGGGACTAGCTTAATAGATACGCAGTATTTT	CASSRRGTSLIDTQYF
TRBV11-2	.	TRBJ1-1	.	TGTGCCAGCAGCTCAGCGGGGTCAAGAAACACTGAAGCTTTCTTT	CASSSAGSRNTEAFF
TRBV28	.	TRBJ2-3	.	TGTGCCAGCAGCGTTACTGTCGATACGCAGTATTTT	CASSVTVDTQYF
TRBV18	.	TRBJ2-1	.	TGTGCCAGCTCACCACCGAGCACGGGGAGGTACAATGAGCAGTTCTTC	CASSPPSTGRYNEQFF
TRBV28	.	TRBJ1-3	.	TGTGCCAGCAGCCCCGTCGGGAACACCATATATTTT	CASSPVGNTIYF
TRBV19	few	TRBJ2-1	.	TGTGCCAGTAGTATCGACTATCGGAGCTCCTACAATGAGCAGTTCTTC	CASSIDYRSSYNEQFF
TRBV7-9	.	TRBJ2-1	.	TGTGCCAGCAGCTTATCCGCGATCGGGCAGCAGTTCTTC	CASSLSAIGQQFF
TRBV5-5	.	TRBJ2-3	.	TGTGCCAGCGTCACAACCGGACGCACAGATACGCAGTATTTT	CASVTTGRTDTQYF
TRBV6-5	.	TRBJ1-1	.	TGTGCCAGCACCAGCGGACAGAGCGGAGCTTTCTTT	CASTSGQSGAFF
TRBV23-1	.	TRBJ1-5	.	TGCGCCAGCAGTCATCTAGAGGGGGGCGAAAATAGCAATCAGCCCCAGCATTTT	CASSHLEGGENSNQPQHF
TRBV4-1	.	TRBJ1-3	.	TGCGCCAGCAGCCAAGGGCAGAGCTCTGGAAACACCATATATTTT	CASSQGQSSGNTIYF
TRBV20-1	.	TRBJ2-5	.	TGCAGTGCCCAACCCCGGGAGACCCAGTACTTC	CSAQPRETQYF
TRBV11-2	.	TRBJ2-1	.	TGTGCCAGCAGCCAACGGACCAGCTCCTACAATGAGCAGTTCTTC	CASSQRTSSYNEQFF
TRBV27	.	TRBJ1-5	TRBD1	TGTGCCAGCAGTTCGCAGGGGGGCGACGATCAGCCCCAGCATTTT	CASSSQGGDDQPQHF
TRBV5-8	.	TRBJ1-4	.	TGTGCCAGCAGCCCCAAGGTGGCGACTAATGAAAAACTGTTTTTT	CASSPKVATNEKLFF
TRBV18	.	TRBJ2-2	.	TGTGCCAGCTCACCACCGATAGGGATCGGGGAGCTGTTTTTT	CASSPPIGIGELFF
TRBV28	.	TRBJ2-3	TRBD2	TGTGCCAGCAGTTTTTCTAGCGGGAGTACCCCAGATACGCAGTATTTT	CASSFSSGSTPDTQYF
TRBV5-6	.	TRBJ1-4	.	TGTGCCAGCAGCCCGAGGCCGGACCATGAAAAACTGTTTTTT	CASSPRPDHEKLFF
TRBV28	.	TRBJ2-7	TRBD1	TGTGCCAGCGGCACGACAGGGGCTTGGCACGAGCAGTACTTC	CASGTTGAWHEQYF
TRBV11-2	.	TRBJ2-3	.	TGTGCCAGCAGCTACTTCGGTGGGATGGGACCTGACACAGATACGCAGTATTTT	CASSYFGGMGPDTDTQYF
TRBV6-1	few	TRBJ1-2	.	TGTGCCAGCCTCACCGCTAACTATGGCTACACCTTC	CASLTANYGYTF
TRBV10-3	.	TRBJ2-1	TRBD2	TGTGCCATCAGTGGACTAGCGGGAGGGGGTGAGCAGTTCTTC	CAISGLAGGGEQFF
TRBV19	.	TRBJ1-2	.	TGTGCCAGTAGTATTCTCTGGGCAGGCCAAGGGGGCTACACCTTC	CASSILWAGQGGYTF
TRBV28	.	TRBJ2-5	.	TGTGCCAGCAGTCCCGCCGGGACACCACAAGAGACCCAGTACTTC	CASSPAGTPQETQYF
TRBV9	.	TRBJ2-1	TRBD1	TGTGCCAGCAGCGTCGGACAGGGGCCGAACAATGAGCAGTTCTTC	CASSVGQGPNNEQFF
TRBV19	.	TRBJ1-5	.	TGTGCCAGTAGTTTCCCAGGGATTGTAAATCAGCCCCAGCATTTT	CASSFPGIVNQPQHF
TRBV28	.	TRBJ2-7	.	TGTGCCAGCAGGGCTAGCCTTACCTACGAGCAGTACTTC	CASRASLTYEQYF
TRBV4-2	.	TRBJ2-7	TRBD2	TGTGCCAGCAGCTACCGTTACCGGGAGGGCCGATACGAGCAGTACTTC	CASSYRYREGRYEQYF
TRBV4-3	once	TRBJ2-7	.	TGCGCCAGCAGCCAAGAACAGGACAGCTCGACCTACGAGCAGTACTTC	CASSQEQDSSTYEQYF
TRBV7-9	.	TRBJ2-1	TRBD2	TGTGCCAGCAGCTTAGACGGCGGGAGGGCCAGGGATGAGCAGTTCTTC	CASSLDGGRARDEQFF
TRBV6-5	few	TRBJ1-3	.	TGTGCCAGCAGTCGCTACGGTGGAAACACCATATATTTT	CASSRYGGNTIYF
TRBV28	once	TRBJ1-2	.	TGTGCCAGCGGTGGGGTTAACTATGGCTACACCTTC	CASGGVNYGYTF
TRBV7-2	once	TRBJ2-3	TRBD2	TGTGCCAGCAGCGCCGGGACTACCCAGAAGCAGTATTTT	CASSAGTTQKQYF
TRBV27	.	TRBJ2-5	TRBD1	TGTGCCAGCAGTACGACAGGGGGGGAGACCCAGTACTTC	CASSTTGGETQYF
TRBV7-2	.	TRBJ1-5	.	TGTGCCAGCAGCCGGGGCGGGGGTCACCAGCCCCAGCATTTT	CASSRGGGHQPQHF
TRBV6-1	.	TRBJ1-1	.	TGTGCCAGCAGTGAAGGTAGTGTTGGGGACACTGAAGCTTTCTTT	CASSEGSVGDTEAFF
TRBV14	.	TRBJ2-5	.	TGTGCCAGCAGCCGAAGTCTGACTCGCGGAGAGACCCAGTACTTC	CASSRSLTRGETQYF
TRBV2	.	TRBJ2-5	.	TGTGCCAGCAGTGACGGAGGGTCCCGAGAGACCCAGTACTTC	CASSDGGSRETQYF
TRBV7-2	.	TRBJ2-1	.	TGTGCCAGCAGCTTAAGACGGGAGCTCTACAATGAGCAGTTCTTC	CASSLRRELYNEQFF
TRBV7-9	.	TRBJ2-5	TRBD2	TGTGCCAGCAGCCGTTTTCAAGCGGGAGGAGAGACCCAGTACTTC	CASSRFQAGGETQYF
TRBV28	.	TRBJ1-4	.	TGTGCCAGCAGTTTCCCAACCCAGGGTAATGAAAAACTGTTTTTT	CASSFPTQGNEKLFF
TRBV18	.	TRBJ2-3	TRBD1	TGTGCCAGCTCACCGAGGACAGGCGGCACAGATACGCAGTATTTT	CASSPRTGGTDTQYF
TRBV5-1	.	TRBJ2-5	TRBD1	TGCGCCAGCAGCGCCGGACAGGGGGCAGAGACCCAGTACTTC	CASSAGQGAETQYF
TRBV29-1	.	TRBJ1-3	.	TGCAGCGCAGGCAATCGCCTCTCTGGAAACACCATATATTTT	CSAGNRLSGNTIYF